This T cell receptor (beta chain) was sequenced during a study of beta chain features in type 1 diabetes. Findings and caveats of the study: Moderately but significantly shorter TCRB CDR3s were found in Type 1 diabetes patients in all four CD4+ subsets.

This clone was seen a few times. Its antigen is unidentified. CDR1 is SGHTA, CDR2 FQGNSA, per germline. The CDR3 has 14 amino acids. V shed 2 bases and J 7 bases; nucleotides not matched to a gene: 3. The entirety of the isolated RNA underwent reverse transcription, so expressed TCRB transcripts were sequenced. This table comes from immunoSEQ multiplex PCR, and its TCRdb copy is limited to in-frame clones, with some not included. The sample includes about 660,000 clones, roughly an eighth seen only once; the top ten take approximately 0.042%. J is TRBJ1-5 and V is TRBV7-2; 9 bases fit TRBD1. This sequence originates from a man younger than 30 with type 1 diabetes. Sequenced material: naive CD4+ T cells from blood. The CDR3 spells CASSLNTGGQPQHF. As DNA, the CDR3 is TGTGCCAGCAGCTTAAACACAGGGGGCCAGCCCCAGCATTTT.